Following are 2 T cell receptor beta chains from one sample sequenced in a study of identifying expanded T cells in peripheral blood. Only in-frame clones appear in the TCRdb table, and some are missing; sequencing was by immunoSEQ multiplex PCR. The table has under 95,000 clones, 89% seen once. The sequenced sample consisted of blood. The receptors were sampled from a person aged 18 to 75 in good health.

J is TRBJ2-7 and V is TRBV19; the D is unclear. The CDR3 covers 13 residues. Germline V gene data show CDR1 as LNHDA and CDR2 as SQIVND (reference sequence). V lost 5 bases and J lost 0, with 8 bases in between. CDR3 in amino acids: CASSYGPSYEQYF. For the CDR3, the DNA is TGTGCCAGTAGTTATGGACCCTCCTACGAGCAGTACTTC.

The rearrangement joins TRBV19 to TRBJ1-1, with 8 positions matching TRBD1. Per germline, CDR1 LNHDA and CDR2 SQIVND (reference sequence). This CDR3 region has 15 residues. V gave up 3 bases and J gave up 3 bases; unmatched junction bases: 6. The CDR3 region has the DNA TGTGCCAGTAGTATTCCCTACAGGGGGTACACTGAAGCTTTCTTT. It codes for CASSIPYRGYTEAFF.